Listed here is a single T cell receptor (beta chain). V shed 7 bases and J shed 3 bases, with 16 bases lying between them. The CDR3 totals 15 residues. The V gene's germline CDR1 is MNHEY and CDR2 SVGEGT. The data derive from a study of blood T cell repertoires in COVID-19. Study background: From T cells, B-cell-depleted T cells, or PBMCs came the material, which was cDNA or gDNA.

Those who participated ranged in age from about 18 to 89 years and resided in 24 US areas. The table came from immunoSEQ multiplex PCR; TCRdb's copy has only in-frame clones and leaves some out. This table holds a few hundred thousand clones, about 86% found once. This sequence joins TRBV6-2 or TRBV6-3 and TRBJ2-1; possible D gene TRBD2, 5 bases. This sequence originates from a woman aged 45 to 65 who had recovered from COVID-19. The sequenced sample was PBMCs or T cells enriched from blood (not recorded which). The CDR3 DNA reads TGTGCCAGCAAATACTCCCTCGGGGTCTACAATGAGCAGTTCTTC. This codes for CASKYSLGVYNEQFF.